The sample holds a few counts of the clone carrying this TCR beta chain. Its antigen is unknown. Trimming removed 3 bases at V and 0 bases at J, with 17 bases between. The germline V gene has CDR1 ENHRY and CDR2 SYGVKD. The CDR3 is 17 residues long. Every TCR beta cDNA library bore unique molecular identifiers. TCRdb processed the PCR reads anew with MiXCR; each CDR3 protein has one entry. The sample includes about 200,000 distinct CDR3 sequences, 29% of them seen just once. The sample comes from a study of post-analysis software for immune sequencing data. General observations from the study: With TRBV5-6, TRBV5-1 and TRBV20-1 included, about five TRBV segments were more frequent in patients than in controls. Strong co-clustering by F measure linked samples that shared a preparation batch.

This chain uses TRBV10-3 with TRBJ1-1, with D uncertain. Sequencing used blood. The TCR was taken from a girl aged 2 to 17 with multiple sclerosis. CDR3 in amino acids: CAISEGQSGPLNTEAFF. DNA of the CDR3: TGTGCCATCAGTGAAGGCCAGAGCGGACCGTTGAACACTGAAGCTTTCTTT.